This T cell receptor (beta chain) was recorded in a study of cytomegalovirus exposure and HLA in healthy donors. Worth noting for this clone: Its antigen is as yet unknown.

Study-wide results and caveats: Cytomegalovirus-associated TCR beta chains were listed, numbering roughly 150. Cytomegalovirus status was reportedly diagnosed by the classifier with high sensitivity and specificity.

The donors were part of the validation cohort of 120 subjects. That cohort was separate from the first cohort, which comprised 550 to 750 subjects. The protocol was immunoSEQ multiplex PCR, while the TCRdb copy is restricted to in-frame clones and leaves out a portion. The data hold about 150,000 clones, with roughly 90% observed a single time. The CDR3 is made up of 16 amino acids. V dropped 2 bases and J dropped 2 bases, with 14 bases sitting between them. Looked up from germline, CDR1 is LNHDA and CDR2 is SQIVND (reference sequence). The clonotype originates from a man aged 18 to 30 in good health and CMV-seropositive. The chain employs TRBV19 and TRBJ2-3; the D gene is possibly TRBD1 (5 bases). The source material was PBMCs. For the CDR3, the DNA is TGTGCCAGTAGTATAAGGGGCTTAACTTACACAGATACGCAGTATTTT. Translating gives CASSIRGLTYTDTQYF.